This TCR beta chain was captured by sequencing in a study of cytomegalovirus exposure and HLA in healthy donors. Germline-derived CDR1 and CDR2 are MNHEY and SMNVEV (reference sequence). V was clipped by 3 bases and J by 2 bases; unmatched bases: 6. The CDR3 is made up of 18 amino acids. 60 Vbeta and 13 Jbeta primers were used in PCR. Clones were sequenced by immunoSEQ multiplex PCR, and TCRdb holds only the in-frame ones, with some missing. This table has under 250,000 clones, over 80% appearing once. Material: PBMCs. The sequence came from a boy aged 2 to 10 in good health and CMV-seronegative. The chain links TRBV27 to TRBJ2-5; 16 positions agree with TRBD2. For the CDR3, the DNA is TGTGCCAGCAGTTTGATGGGACTAGCGGGAGGGGGGCAAGAGACCCAGTACTTC. This encodes CASSLMGLAGGGQETQYF.